At least ten counts were recorded for the clone carrying this T cell receptor (beta chain). Its cognate antigen is unknown. The blood sample dates from first hyperthyroidism diagnosis, preceding any ophthalmopathy symptoms. J was trimmed by 0 bases and V by 4 bases; bases with no gene match: 5. The CDR3 length is 15 residues. Per germline, CDR1 MDHEN and CDR2 SYDVKM. RNA transcripts were the template for amplifying TCR beta CDR3 regions. The HTBI primer set served for first-round RT-PCR of the TCR CDR3. MiXCR was run by TCRdb on the multiplex PCR reads, yielding one entry per CDR3 protein. The sample shows more than 300,000 distinct CDR3 sequences, approximately 18% of them seen only once. The data belong to a study of T cells in Graves' hyperthyroidism and ophthalmopathy. Study conclusions and caveats: Stable hyperthyroidism and ophthalmopathy were separated using 13 V-J signatures.

J is TRBJ1-1 and V is TRBV28, with 7 nucleotides matching TRBD1. The receptor's source is a woman in her 30s with Graves' hyperthyroidism that later progressed to Graves' ophthalmopathy. Sequencing input: blood. The CDR3 bases are TGTGCCAGCAGTTCACGGACAGGAATGAACACTGAAGCTTTCTTT. This translates into CASSSRTGMNTEAFF.